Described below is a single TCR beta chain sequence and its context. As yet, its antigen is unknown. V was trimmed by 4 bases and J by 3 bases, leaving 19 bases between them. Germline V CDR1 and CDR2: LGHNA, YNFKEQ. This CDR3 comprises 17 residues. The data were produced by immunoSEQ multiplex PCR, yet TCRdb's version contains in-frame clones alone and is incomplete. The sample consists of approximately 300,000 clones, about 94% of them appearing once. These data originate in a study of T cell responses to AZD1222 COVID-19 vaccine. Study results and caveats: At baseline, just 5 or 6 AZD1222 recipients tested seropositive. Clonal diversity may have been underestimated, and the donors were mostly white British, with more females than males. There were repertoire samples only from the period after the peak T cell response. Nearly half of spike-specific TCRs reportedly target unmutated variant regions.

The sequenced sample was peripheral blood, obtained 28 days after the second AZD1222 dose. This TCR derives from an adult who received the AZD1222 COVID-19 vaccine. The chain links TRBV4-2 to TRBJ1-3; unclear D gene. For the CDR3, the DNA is TGTGCCAGCAGCCTCCTCGAGGATGGCCTTCTTGGAAACACCATATATTTT. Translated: CASSLLEDGLLGNTIYF.